This TCR beta chain is drawn from a study of response to subunit inactivated influenza vaccine. Study-wide results and caveats: The authors suggested that every seasonal influenza vaccination recruits few new T cells.

Regarding this clonotype: Its antigen is not identified.

TCRdb re-called the RT-PCR reads through MiXCR, storing one row per CDR3 protein. The sample lists more than 700,000 distinct CDR3 sequences; around 21% were seen once. Sequencing was performed on PBMCs from blood, taken roughly 5 days after vaccination. The sequence came from a man aged 45-65 years who received an inactivated influenza vaccine.

CDR3 nucleotide sequence: TGTGCCAGCAGTCCCAATCCAGATACGCAGTATTTT. Amino acids: CASSPNPDTQYF. The chain combines TRBV6-6 with TRBJ2-3; no definite D call. The germline V gene encodes CDR1 MNHNY and CDR2 SVGAGI (reference sequence). V was cut by 5 bases and J by 4 bases, with 7 bases left in between. CDR3 size: 12 residues.